These 24 T cell receptor beta chains share one sample of origin, sequenced in a study of blood T cell repertoires in COVID-19. Here immunoSEQ multiplex PCR was the method, and the copy in TCRdb shows in-frame clones only, minus some. The sample has about 130,000 clones, about four fifths seen once. Sequencing input: peripheral blood. The receptors shown here come from a woman in her sixties or seventies with acute or convalescent COVID-19.

The rearrangement joins TRBV27 to TRBJ1-2, with a possible D match to TRBD1 (6 bases). The germline gives CDR1 MNHEY, CDR2 SMNVEV (reference sequence). The CDR3 is 14 residues long. V lost 2 bases to trimming and J lost 4 bases, with 11 bases between them. CDR3 sequence: CASSLTGNSYGYTF. CDR3 nucleotide sequence: TGTGCCAGCAGTTTAACAGGGAACAGCTATGGCTACACCTTC.

The chain combines TRBV30 with TRBJ1-4, with D possibly TRBD1 on 5 matching bases. The CDR3 runs to 14 residues. V shed 0 bases and J shed 10 bases, with 15 bases lying between them. Germline V gene lookup returns CDR1 GTSNPN and CDR2 SVGIG (reference sequence). Written as DNA, the CDR3 is TGTGCCTGGAGTGTAAGAGGTGAAGGGGCAAAACTGTTTTTT. This encodes CAWSVRGEGAKLFF.

The chain employs TRBV12-3 or TRBV12-4 and TRBJ2-2; 9 positions agree with TRBD2. Unmatched junction bases numbered 2, after V lost 4 bases and J lost 11 bases. The CDR3 is made up of 12 amino acids. CDR3 sequence reads: CASSSGLAELFF. In DNA form, the CDR3 reads TGTGCCAGCAGTTCGGGACTAGCTGAGCTGTTTTTT.

This clone was found a few times. The V gene is TRBV4-1, the J gene TRBJ1-4; the D gene is possibly TRBD1 (5 bases). The CDR3 has 16 residues. With 2 bases removed from V and 7 bases from J, the gap between germline ends came to 17 bases. Per the germline V gene, CDR1 is MGHRA and CDR2 is YSYEKL. The CDR3 loop reads CASSQTSAGLGEKLFF. CDR3 nucleotide sequence: TGCGCCAGCAGCCAAACTTCGGCAGGGTTAGGTGAAAAACTGTTTTTT.

Remarks on this clone: One end of the junction is discordant with germline, which a read error may explain. The rearrangement links TRBV4-1 to TRBJ1-2, with 9 bases that match TRBD1. The CDR3 sequence is 13 residues long. Germline V gene sequence: CDR1 MGHRA, CDR2 YSYEKL. The CDR3 DNA follows: TGCGCCAGCAGCCAAGAGCCCCGGGACAGGGTCTCCTTC. Translated: CASSQEPRDRVSF.

The rearrangement uses TRBV27 and TRBJ1-5; D gene ambiguous. Germline V lookup: CDR1 MNHEY, CDR2 SMNVEV (reference sequence). The V and J ends lost 3 bases and 1 base respectively, with 10 bases between them. This CDR3 has 15 amino acids. Here the CDR3 DNA reads TGTGCCAGCAGTTTTGGTGGTAGAAGCAATCAGCCCCAGCATTTT. Translated: CASSFGGRSNQPQHF.

The chain carries TRBV7-3 and TRBJ2-3, with 15 bases identical to TRBD2. V was pared by 5 bases and J by 3 bases, with 3 bases of the junction left unmatched. The CDR3 is 16 residues long. In germline, CDR1 is SGHTA, CDR2 FQGTGA. The CDR3 DNA follows: TGTGCCAGCAGCCCTGGACTAGCGGGGGGGACAGATACGCAGTATTTT. Translation gives CASSPGLAGGTDTQYF.

This clone has only one observation. This chain uses TRBV15 with TRBJ1-5, with 9 bases aligning to TRBD1. J gave up 0 bases and V 5 bases, and 11 bases lay outside the gene matches. Germline V gene data show CDR1 as LNHNV and CDR2 as YYDKDF (reference sequence). The CDR3 is 18 amino acids. The CDR3 coding sequence is TGTGCCACCAGCGAGGGGACAGGGAATCTCTATAGCAATCAGCCCCAGCATTTT. The encoded protein is CATSEGTGNLYSNQPQHF.

The CDR3 coding sequence is TGCAGCGTTGAAGATTTACAGGGGCCTAACTATGGCTACACCTTC. It codes for CSVEDLQGPNYGYTF. The chain combines TRBV29-1 with TRBJ1-2, with 7 bases identical to TRBD1. Trimming at V came to 0 bases and at J to 0 bases, leaving 4 bases not matched to a gene. CDR3 size: 15 residues. CDR1 is SQVTM, CDR2 ANQGSEA, per germline.

CDR3 coding DNA: TGTGCCAGCAGCCTACAGGGCCTCACTGAAGCTTTCTTT. It specifies CASSLQGLTEAFF. The chain uses TRBV5-4 and TRBJ1-1; D perhaps matches TRBD1 (6 bases). The CDR3 runs 13 residues. V was shortened by 4 bases and J by 4 bases, with 11 bases between the two germline ends. Germline CDR1 is SGHNT and CDR2 is YYREEE (reference sequence). The full variable domain, rest sourced from reference TRBV5-4 and TRBJ1-1, is ETGVTQSPTHLIKTRGQQVTLRCSSQSGHNTVSWYQQALGQGPQFIFQYYREEENGRGNFPPRFSGLQFPNYSSELNVNALELDDSALYLCASSLQGLTEAFFGQGTRLTVV.

The CDR3 reads CSVDKLSSGRSDTQYF. The CDR3 DNA reads as TGCAGCGTTGATAAGTTATCTAGCGGTCGATCCGATACGCAGTATTTT. The chain is built from TRBV29-1 and TRBJ2-3, with TRBD2 identical over 7 bases. This CDR3 spans 16 amino acids. Unmatched junction bases numbered 15, after V lost 3 bases and J lost 6 bases. Germline values: CDR1 SQVTM, CDR2 ANQGSEA.

This clone has a handful of counts. The sample contains more than one DNA sequence encoding this CDR3. This chain connects TRBV4-1 to TRBJ1-2; 9 nucleotides line up with TRBD1. CDR3 length: 13 amino acids. Germline values: CDR1 MGHRA, CDR2 YSYEKL. The junction had 2 bases not matched to a gene; V was cut back by 4 bases and J by 5 bases. CDR3 loop: CASSRGQGYGYTF. The DNA of the CDR3 is TGCGCCAGCAGCCGGGGACAGGGATATGGCTACACCTTC.

The rearrangement joins TRBV10-3 to TRBJ1-2, with a tentative D call TRBD1 (6 bases). Germline V CDR1 and CDR2: ENHRY, SYGVKD. V gave up 3 bases and J gave up 0 bases, with 14 bases separating them. This CDR3 is built from 16 residues. CDR3 region: CAISDNRVITNYGYTF. The CDR3 DNA reads TGTGCCATCAGTGATAACAGGGTAATCACTAACTATGGCTACACCTTC.

The chain is built from TRBV3-1 (or the pseudogene TRBV3-2) and TRBJ2-3; 7 bases map to TRBD2. The germline gives CDR1 LGHDT, CDR2 YNNKEL (reference sequence). The length of the CDR3 is 14 residues. After removal of 0 bases from V and 14 bases from J, the junction contained 11 bases not matched to a gene. The CDR3 loop is CASSQDRIRTRLYF. The CDR3 nucleotides read TGTGCCAGCAGCCAAGATAGAATTAGGACTAGACTGTATTTT.

The chain uses TRBV6-5 and TRBJ2-2; the match to TRBD1 covers 9 bases. This CDR3 has 15 residues. With 6 bases clipped from V and 2 bases from J, the junction kept 4 bases outside the gene matches. From germline, CDR1 is MNHEY and CDR2 SVGAGI. This CDR3 reads CASSPGQGNTGELFF. CDR3 bases: TGTGCCAGCAGCCCGGGACAGGGAAACACCGGGGAGCTGTTTTTT.

This clone was picked up a small number of times. This rearrangement joins TRBV11-2 to TRBJ1-2, with TRBD1 as a possible D gene (6 bases). V was clipped by 6 bases and J by 4 bases, with 12 bases between them. Germline V gene sequence: CDR1 SGHAT, CDR2 FQNNGV. The CDR3 is 13 amino acids. The chain's CDR3 is CASSLGTFYGYTF. CDR3 DNA sequence: TGTGCCAGCAGTCTTGGGACATTCTATGGCTACACCTTC.

This chain links TRBV7-9 with TRBJ1-1; TRBD1 aligns across 7 bases. Trimming removed 5 bases from V and 3 bases from J; junction bases left unmatched: 3. Germline loops: CDR1 SEHNR, CDR2 FQNEAQ (reference sequence). The CDR3 has 13 amino acids. In nucleotides, the CDR3 is TGTGCCAGCAGCACAGGGGCTTACACTGAAGCTTTCTTT. Translation gives CASSTGAYTEAFF. The entire variable domain, with the rest obtained from reference TRBV7-9 and TRBJ1-1, is as follows: DTGVSQNPRHKITKRGQNVTFRCDPISEHNRLYWYRQTLGQGPEFLTYFQNEAQLEKSRLLSDRFSAERPKGSFSTLEIQRTEQGDSAMYLCASSTGAYTEAFFGQGTRLTVV.

V gene TRBV27 combines with J gene TRBJ1-4, with D unresolved. The CDR3 sequence is 14 residues long. Germline assignment: CDR1 MNHEY and CDR2 SMNVEV (reference sequence). Deletions cut 6 bases from V and 6 bases from J, with 14 bases between. CDR3 sequence reads: CASSPQAGDEKLFF. For the CDR3, the DNA is TGTGCCAGCAGCCCCCAGGCGGGTGATGAAAAACTGTTTTTT.

This rearrangement joins TRBV18 to TRBJ1-2, with 8 bases fitting TRBD1. The CDR3 totals 12 residues. Trimming at V came to 5 bases and at J to 8 bases, leaving 4 bases not matched to a gene. The germline V gene encodes CDR1 KGHSH and CDR2 LQKENI. The CDR3 loop is CASSADRDGYTF. The CDR3 bases are TGTGCCAGCTCAGCGGACAGGGACGGCTACACCTTC.

The rearrangement uses TRBV6-5 and TRBJ2-1; 9 bases map to TRBD2. This CDR3 has 14 residues. J was trimmed by 3 bases and V by 5 bases; bases with no gene match: 2. Germline loops: CDR1 MNHEY, CDR2 SVGAGI. The CDR3 loop reads CASSQRGDYNEQFF. CDR3 coding DNA: TGTGCCAGCAGTCAGCGGGGGGACTACAATGAGCAGTTCTTC.

The CDR3 nucleotides are TGTGCCAGCAGGTCCGGGACTAGCGGGGGGTGGAGCACCGGGGAGCTGTTTTTT. It encodes CASRSGTSGGWSTGELFF. The chain joins TRBV2 to TRBJ2-2; the match to TRBD2 covers 15 bases. The V gene end was trimmed by 6 bases and the J gene end by 4 bases; junction bases not matched to a gene: 9. CDR1 SNHLY and CDR2 FYNNEI come from the germline V gene. The CDR3 sequence is 18 residues long.

This clone came up a few times. The rearrangement links TRBV5-1 to TRBJ1-6; D not resolved. From germline, CDR1 is SGHRS and CDR2 YFSETQ. The CDR3 loop spans 16 amino acids. V dropped 4 bases and J dropped 10 bases, with 21 bases sitting between them. The CDR3 region is CASSPVTPTRESPLHF. CDR3 in DNA: TGCGCCAGCAGCCCGGTTACGCCGACACGGGAGTCACCCCTCCACTTT.

This clone was seen just once. The chain is built from TRBV7-9 and TRBJ2-1, with TRBD2 identical over 10 bases. The CDR3 length is 14 residues. CDR1 is SEHNR, CDR2 FQNEAQ, per germline (reference sequence). V shed 7 bases and J 6 bases; nucleotides not matched to a gene: 6. The CDR3 DNA follows: TGTGCCAGCAACCCGGGACTAGCGATCAATGAGCAGTTCTTC. Protein: CASNPGLAINEQFF.

This chain connects TRBV30 to TRBJ2-2; D possibly corresponds to TRBD1 (5 bases). V was clipped by 2 bases and J by 3 bases, with 13 bases between them. From germline, CDR1 is GTSNPN and CDR2 SVGIG (reference sequence). The CDR3 extends over 15 amino acids. CDR3 region: CAWSQKGQHTGELFF. The CDR3 bases are TGTGCCTGGAGTCAAAAGGGGCAGCACACCGGGGAGCTGTTTTTT. Combining the CDR3 with reference TRBV30 and TRBJ2-2 gives the whole variable domain SQTIHQWPATLVQPVGSPLSLECTVEGTSNPNLYWYRQAAGRGLQLLFYSVGIGQISSEVPQNLSASRPQDRQFILSSKKLLLSDSGFYLCAWSQKGQHTGELFFGEGSRLTVL.